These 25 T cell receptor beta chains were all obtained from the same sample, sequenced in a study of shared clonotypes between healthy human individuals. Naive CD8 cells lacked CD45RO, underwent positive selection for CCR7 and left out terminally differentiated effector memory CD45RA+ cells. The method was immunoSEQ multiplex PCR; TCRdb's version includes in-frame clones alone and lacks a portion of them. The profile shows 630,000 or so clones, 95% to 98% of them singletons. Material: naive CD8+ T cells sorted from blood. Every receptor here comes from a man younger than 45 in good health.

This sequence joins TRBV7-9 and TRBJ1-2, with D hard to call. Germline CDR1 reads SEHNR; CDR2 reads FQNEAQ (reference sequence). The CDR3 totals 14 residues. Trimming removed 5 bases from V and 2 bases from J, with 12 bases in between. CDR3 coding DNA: TGTGCCAGCAGCAACATAAGAGGGAACTATGGCTACACCTTC. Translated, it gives CASSNIRGNYGYTF.

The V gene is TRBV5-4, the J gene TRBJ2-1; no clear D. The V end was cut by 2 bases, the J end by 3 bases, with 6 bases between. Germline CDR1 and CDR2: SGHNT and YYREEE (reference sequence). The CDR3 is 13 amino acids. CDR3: CASSFGDYNEQFF. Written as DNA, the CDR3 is TGTGCCAGCAGCTTTGGGGACTACAATGAGCAGTTCTTC.

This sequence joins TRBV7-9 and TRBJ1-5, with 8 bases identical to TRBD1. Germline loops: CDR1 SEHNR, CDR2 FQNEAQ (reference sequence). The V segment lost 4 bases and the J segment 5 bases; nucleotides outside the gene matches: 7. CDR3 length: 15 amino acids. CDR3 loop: CASSSDRVIHQPQHF. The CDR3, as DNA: TGTGCCAGCAGCTCGGACAGGGTAATACATCAGCCCCAGCATTTT. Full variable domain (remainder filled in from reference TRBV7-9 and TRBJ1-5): DTGVSQNPRHKITKRGQNVTFRCDPISEHNRLYWYRQTLGQGPEFLTYFQNEAQLEKSRLLSDRFSAERPKGSFSTLEIQRTEQGDSAMYLCASSSDRVIHQPQHFGDGTRLSIL.

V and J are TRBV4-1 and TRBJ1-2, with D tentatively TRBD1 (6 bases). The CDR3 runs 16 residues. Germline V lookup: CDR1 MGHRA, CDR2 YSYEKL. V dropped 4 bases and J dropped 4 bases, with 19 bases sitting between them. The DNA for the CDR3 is TGCGCCAGCAGCCCTCCGGACAGCCGATTACTCTATGGCTACACCTTC. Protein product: CASSPPDSRLLYGYTF.

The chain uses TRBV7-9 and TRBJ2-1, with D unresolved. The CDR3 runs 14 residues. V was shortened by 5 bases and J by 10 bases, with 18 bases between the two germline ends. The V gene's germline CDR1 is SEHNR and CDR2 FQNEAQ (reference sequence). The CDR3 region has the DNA TGTGCCAGCAGCCCGGACGGTAGGATTGGGGAGCAGTTCTTC. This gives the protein CASSPDGRIGEQFF.

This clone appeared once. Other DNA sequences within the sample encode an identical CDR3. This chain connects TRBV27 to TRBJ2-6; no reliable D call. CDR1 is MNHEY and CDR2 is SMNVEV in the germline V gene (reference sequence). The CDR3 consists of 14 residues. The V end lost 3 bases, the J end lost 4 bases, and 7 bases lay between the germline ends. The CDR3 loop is CASSFRSGANVLTF. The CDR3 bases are TGTGCCAGCAGTTTTAGGTCCGGGGCCAACGTCCTGACTTTC.

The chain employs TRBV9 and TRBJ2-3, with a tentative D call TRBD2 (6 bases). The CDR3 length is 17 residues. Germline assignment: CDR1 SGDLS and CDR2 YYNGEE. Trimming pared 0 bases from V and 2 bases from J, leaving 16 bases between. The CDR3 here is CASSVGRDGLFTDTQYF. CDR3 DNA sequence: TGTGCCAGCAGCGTAGGGAGGGACGGACTCTTCACAGATACGCAGTATTTT.

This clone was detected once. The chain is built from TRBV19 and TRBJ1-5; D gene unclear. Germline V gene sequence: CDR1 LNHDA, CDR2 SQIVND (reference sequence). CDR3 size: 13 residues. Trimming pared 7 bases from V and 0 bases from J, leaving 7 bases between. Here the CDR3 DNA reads TGTGCCAGTATCGGCGGTAGCAATCAGCCCCAGCATTTT. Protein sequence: CASIGGSNQPQHF.

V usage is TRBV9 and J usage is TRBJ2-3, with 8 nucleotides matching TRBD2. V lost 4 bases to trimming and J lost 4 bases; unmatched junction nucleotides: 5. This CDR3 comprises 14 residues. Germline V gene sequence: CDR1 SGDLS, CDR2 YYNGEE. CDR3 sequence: CASSISGTADTQYF. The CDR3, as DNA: TGTGCCAGCAGCATTAGCGGGACTGCAGATACGCAGTATTTT.

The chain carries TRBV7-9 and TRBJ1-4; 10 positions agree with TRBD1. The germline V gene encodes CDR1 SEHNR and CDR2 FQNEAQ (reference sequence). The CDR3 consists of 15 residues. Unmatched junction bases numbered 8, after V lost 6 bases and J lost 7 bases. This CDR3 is CASRLEGQGFEKLFF. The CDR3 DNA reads TGTGCCAGCAGACTCGAGGGACAGGGGTTTGAAAAACTGTTTTTT.

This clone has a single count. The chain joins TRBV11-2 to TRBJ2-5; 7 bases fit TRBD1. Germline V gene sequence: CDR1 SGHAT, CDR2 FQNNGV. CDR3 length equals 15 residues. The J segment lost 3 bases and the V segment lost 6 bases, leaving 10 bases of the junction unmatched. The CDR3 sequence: CASRLRDRPKETQYF. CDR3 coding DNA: TGTGCCAGCAGACTAAGGGACAGACCAAAAGAGACCCAGTACTTC.

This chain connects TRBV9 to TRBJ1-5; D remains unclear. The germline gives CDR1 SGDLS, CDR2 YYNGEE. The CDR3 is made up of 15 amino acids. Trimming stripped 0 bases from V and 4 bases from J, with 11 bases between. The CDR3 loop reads CASSVGHLGNQPQHF. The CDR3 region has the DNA TGTGCCAGCAGCGTAGGACACCTGGGAAATCAGCCCCAGCATTTT.

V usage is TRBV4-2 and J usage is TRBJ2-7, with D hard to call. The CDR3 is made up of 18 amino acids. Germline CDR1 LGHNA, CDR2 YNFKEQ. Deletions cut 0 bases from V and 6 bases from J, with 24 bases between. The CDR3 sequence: CASSQDSGFTVSSGEQYF. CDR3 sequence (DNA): TGTGCCAGCAGCCAAGATAGTGGCTTTACGGTCAGTTCGGGCGAGCAGTACTTC.

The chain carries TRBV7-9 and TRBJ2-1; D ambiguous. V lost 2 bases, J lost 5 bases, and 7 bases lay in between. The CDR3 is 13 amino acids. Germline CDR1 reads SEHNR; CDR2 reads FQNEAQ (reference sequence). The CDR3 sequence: CASSLTADNEQFF. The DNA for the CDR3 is TGTGCCAGCAGCTTAACGGCAGACAATGAGCAGTTCTTC. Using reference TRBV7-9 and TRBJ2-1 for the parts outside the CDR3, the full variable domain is DTGVSQNPRHKITKRGQNVTFRCDPISEHNRLYWYRQTLGQGPEFLTYFQNEAQLEKSRLLSDRFSAERPKGSFSTLEIQRTEQGDSAMYLCASSLTADNEQFFGPGTRLTVL.

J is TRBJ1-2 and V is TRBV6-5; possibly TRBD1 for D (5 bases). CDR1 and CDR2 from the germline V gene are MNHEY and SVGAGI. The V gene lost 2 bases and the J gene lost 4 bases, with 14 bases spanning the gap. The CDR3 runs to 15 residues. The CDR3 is CASSYKGSMVYGYTF. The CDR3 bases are TGTGCCAGCAGTTACAAGGGGTCGATGGTCTATGGCTACACCTTC.

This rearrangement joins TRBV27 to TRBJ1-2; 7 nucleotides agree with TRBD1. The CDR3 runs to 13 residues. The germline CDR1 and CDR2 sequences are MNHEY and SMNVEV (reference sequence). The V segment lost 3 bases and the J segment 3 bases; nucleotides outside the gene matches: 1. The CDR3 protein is CASSLGTDYGYTF. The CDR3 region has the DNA TGTGCCAGCAGTTTGGGGACAGACTATGGCTACACCTTC.

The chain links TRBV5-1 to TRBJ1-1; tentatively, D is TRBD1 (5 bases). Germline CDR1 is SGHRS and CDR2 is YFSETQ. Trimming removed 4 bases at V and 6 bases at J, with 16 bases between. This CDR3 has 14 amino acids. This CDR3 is CASSDLTVSPEAFF. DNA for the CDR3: TGCGCCAGCAGCGATCTGACAGTTTCGCCTGAAGCTTTCTTT.

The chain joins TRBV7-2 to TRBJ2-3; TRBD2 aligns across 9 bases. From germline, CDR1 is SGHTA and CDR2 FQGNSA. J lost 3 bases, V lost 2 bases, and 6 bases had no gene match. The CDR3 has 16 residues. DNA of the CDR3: TGTGCCAGCAGCTTAAATAGCGGGAGCAGGACAGATACGCAGTATTTT. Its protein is CASSLNSGSRTDTQYF.

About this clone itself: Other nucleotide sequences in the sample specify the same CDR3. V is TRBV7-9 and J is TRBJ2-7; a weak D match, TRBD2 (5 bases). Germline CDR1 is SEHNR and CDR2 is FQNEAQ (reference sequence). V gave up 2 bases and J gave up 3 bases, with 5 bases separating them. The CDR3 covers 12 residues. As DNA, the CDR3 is TGTGCCAGCAGCTTACGGGGCTACGAGCAGTACTTC. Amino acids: CASSLRGYEQYF.

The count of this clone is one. The CDR3 is CASFPDTGGSYNEQFF. The DNA for the CDR3 is TGTGCCAGCTTCCCGGATACGGGAGGGTCCTACAATGAGCAGTTCTTC. The V and J genes are TRBV21-1 and TRBJ2-1; the table gives TRBD2 as D, unverified against the DNA. TRBV21-1 is listed as a pseudogene. This CDR3 is 16 amino acids long.

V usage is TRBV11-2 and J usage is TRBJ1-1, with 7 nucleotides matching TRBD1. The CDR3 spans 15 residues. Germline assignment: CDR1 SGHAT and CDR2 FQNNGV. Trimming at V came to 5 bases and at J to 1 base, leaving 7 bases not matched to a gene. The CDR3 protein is CASSLRTGGNTEAFF. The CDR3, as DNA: TGTGCCAGCAGCCTACGGACAGGCGGGAACACTGAAGCTTTCTTT.

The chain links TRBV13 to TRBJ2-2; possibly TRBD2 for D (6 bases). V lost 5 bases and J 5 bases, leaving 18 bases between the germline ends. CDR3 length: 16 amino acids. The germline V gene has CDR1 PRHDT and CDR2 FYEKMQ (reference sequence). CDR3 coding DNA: TGTGCCAGCAGCACCACCCCGGGACTCTTTACCGGGGAGCTGTTTTTT. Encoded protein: CASSTTPGLFTGELFF.

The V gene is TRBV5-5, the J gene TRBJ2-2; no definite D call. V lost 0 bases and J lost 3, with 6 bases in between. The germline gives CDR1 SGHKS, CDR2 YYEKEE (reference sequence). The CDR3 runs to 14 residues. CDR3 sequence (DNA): TGTGCCAGCAGCTTGGAGACGTACACCGGGGAGCTGTTTTTT. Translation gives CASSLETYTGELFF. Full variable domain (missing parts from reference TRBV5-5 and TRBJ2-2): DAGVTQSPTHLIKTRGQQVTLRCSPISGHKSVSWYQQVLGQGPQFIFQYYEKEERGRGNFPDRFSARQFPNYSSELNVNALLLGDSALYLCASSLETYTGELFFGEGSRLTVL.

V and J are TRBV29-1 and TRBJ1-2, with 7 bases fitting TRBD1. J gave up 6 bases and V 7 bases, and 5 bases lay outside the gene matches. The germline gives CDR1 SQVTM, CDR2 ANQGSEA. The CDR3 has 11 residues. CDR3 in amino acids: CSADRVDGYTF. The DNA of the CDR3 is TGCAGCGCTGACAGGGTCGATGGCTACACCTTC. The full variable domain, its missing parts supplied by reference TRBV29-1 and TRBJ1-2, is SAVISQKPSRDICQRGTSLTIQCQVDSQVTMMFWYRQQPGQSLTLIATANQGSEATYESGFVIDKFPISRPNLTFSTLTVSNMSPEDSSIYLCSADRVDGYTFGSGTRLTVV.

The DNA of the CDR3 is TGTGCCAGCACCCTAGCGGGTAGCACAGATACGCAGTATTTT. Translated: CASTLAGSTDTQYF. The rearrangement links TRBV5-4 to TRBJ2-3; 8 bases align to TRBD2. The trim removed 6 bases at V and 0 bases at J, leaving 3 bases unmatched. The germline gives CDR1 SGHNT, CDR2 YYREEE (reference sequence). The CDR3 length is 14 residues.